This T cell receptor beta chain came from a study of OX40 agonist ivuxolimab in advanced cancers. Losses at the gene ends were 5 bases for V and 3 bases for J; bases not matched to a gene: 7. The CDR3 runs to 14 residues. The germline V gene encodes CDR1 LNHDA and CDR2 SQIVND (reference sequence). Libraries were prepared by immunoSEQ multiplex PCR; TCRdb keeps only in-frame clonotypes and omits some of them. The sample holds under 30,000 clones, about three quarters seen once. This TCR derives from an adult with an advanced solid tumor such as melanoma, head and neck, liver or kidney cancer. This sequence joins TRBV19 and TRBJ2-7; 7 bases agree with TRBD1. The sequencing here drew on CD4+ or CD8+ T cells sorted from blood, taken in a trial of the OX40 agonist ivuxolimab. The CDR3 protein is CASSFSSGGYEQYF. DNA for the CDR3: TGTGCCAGTAGTTTTTCATCAGGGGGCTACGAGCAGTACTTC.